Listed below are T cell receptor beta chains from one sample, sequenced in a study of cytomegalovirus exposure and HLA in healthy donors. The method was immunoSEQ multiplex PCR; TCRdb's version includes in-frame clones alone and lacks a portion of them. The table has some 140,000 clones, about 80% seen once. Sequenced input: PBMCs. The receptors shown here come from a male donor in good health and CMV-seropositive. Each CDR3 is given with its conserved first and last residue. A D gene is named only where the DNA matches it firmly. The size of a clone is reported for some rows only, either as once, few or many, or as a class for expanded clones.

j_gene,v_gene,d_gene,abundance,CDR3aa,CDR3nt
TRBJ2-1,TRBV19,TRBD2,-,CASSRLALMGHEQFF,TGTGCCAGTAGTCGACTAGCCCTCATGGGCCATGAGCAGTTCTTC
TRBJ1-1,TRBV27,-,few,CASSLEAGARTEAFF,TGTGCCAGCAGCCTTGAGGCAGGGGCGAGGACTGAAGCTTTCTTT
TRBJ1-2,TRBV14,-,-,CASSQDQTAYYGYTF,TGTGCCAGCAGCCAAGATCAAACAGCATACTATGGCTACACCTTC
TRBJ2-2,TRBV7-2,TRBD1,-,CASSLAGQGSGELFF,TGTGCCAGCAGCCTGGCCGGACAGGGGAGCGGGGAGCTGTTTTTT
TRBJ1-1,TRBV7-9,-,-,CASSLGLTEAFF,TGTGCCAGCAGCTTAGGTCTCACTGAAGCTTTCTTT
TRBJ2-5,TRBV19,TRBD1,-,CASNSWTGPQETQYF,TGTGCCAGTAACTCGTGGACAGGACCACAAGAGACCCAGTACTTC
TRBJ2-7,TRBV11-2,TRBD1,few,CASSSEQGYSYEQYF,TGTGCCAGCAGCTCTGAACAGGGGTACTCCTACGAGCAGTACTTC
TRBJ2-3,TRBV6-5,TRBD1,-,CASRKTGIPTDTQYF,TGTGCCAGCAGAAAGACAGGGATACCCACAGATACGCAGTATTTT
TRBJ2-5,TRBV2,TRBD2,-,CASSDVLAGGYQETQYF,TGTGCCAGCAGTGATGTACTAGCGGGGGGTTACCAAGAGACCCAGTACTTC
TRBJ1-3,TRBV19,-,-,CASSAQGGNTIYF,TGTGCCAGTAGTGCCCAGGGTGGAAACACCATATATTTT
TRBJ2-7,TRBV19,TRBD1,once,CASSSSTGAYEQYF,TGTGCCAGTAGTAGCTCGACAGGGGCGTACGAGCAGTACTTC
TRBJ2-7,TRBV7-6,TRBD1,-,CASSSTGTGPYEQYF,TGTGCCAGCAGCTCCACCGGGACAGGGCCCTACGAGCAGTACTTC
TRBJ2-7,TRBV7-9,TRBD1,-,CASSPGTVRGYEQYF,TGTGCCAGCAGCCCCGGGACAGTGAGGGGGTACGAGCAGTACTTC
TRBJ1-2,TRBV5-8,-,-,CASSWATNYGYTF,TGTGCCAGCAGCTGGGCGACTAACTATGGCTACACCTTC